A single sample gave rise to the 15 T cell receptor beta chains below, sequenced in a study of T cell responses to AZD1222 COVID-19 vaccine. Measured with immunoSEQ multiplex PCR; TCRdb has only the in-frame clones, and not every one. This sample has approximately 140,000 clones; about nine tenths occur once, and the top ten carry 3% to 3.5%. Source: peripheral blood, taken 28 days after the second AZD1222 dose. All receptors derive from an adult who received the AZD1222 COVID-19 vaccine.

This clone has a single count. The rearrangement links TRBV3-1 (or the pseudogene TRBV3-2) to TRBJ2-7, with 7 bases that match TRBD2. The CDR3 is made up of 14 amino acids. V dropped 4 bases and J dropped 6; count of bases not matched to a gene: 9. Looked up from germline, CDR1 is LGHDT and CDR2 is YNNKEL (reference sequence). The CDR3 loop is CASSPLAAQGEQYF. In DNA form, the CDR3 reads TGTGCCAGCAGCCCGCTAGCGGCCCAAGGCGAGCAGTACTTC.

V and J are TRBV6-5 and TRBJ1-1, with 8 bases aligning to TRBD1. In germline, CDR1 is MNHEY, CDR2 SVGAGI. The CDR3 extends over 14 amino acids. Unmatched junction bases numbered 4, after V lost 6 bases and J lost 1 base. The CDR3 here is CASRRTGRNTEAFF. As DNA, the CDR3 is TGTGCCAGCAGGCGGACAGGGCGGAACACTGAAGCTTTCTTT.

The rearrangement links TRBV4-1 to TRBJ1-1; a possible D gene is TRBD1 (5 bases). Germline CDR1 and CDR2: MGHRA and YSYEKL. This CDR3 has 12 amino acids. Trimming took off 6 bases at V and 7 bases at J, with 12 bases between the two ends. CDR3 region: CASSRGGVEAFF. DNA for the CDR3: TGCGCCAGCAGTCGGGGAGGGGTTGAAGCTTTCTTT.

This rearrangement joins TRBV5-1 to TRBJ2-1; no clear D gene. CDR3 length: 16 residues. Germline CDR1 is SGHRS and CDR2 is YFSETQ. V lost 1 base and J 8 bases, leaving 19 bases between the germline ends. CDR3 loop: CASSLSQWPQKDEQFF. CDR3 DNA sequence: TGCGCCAGCAGCTTGTCGCAATGGCCCCAAAAAGATGAGCAGTTCTTC.

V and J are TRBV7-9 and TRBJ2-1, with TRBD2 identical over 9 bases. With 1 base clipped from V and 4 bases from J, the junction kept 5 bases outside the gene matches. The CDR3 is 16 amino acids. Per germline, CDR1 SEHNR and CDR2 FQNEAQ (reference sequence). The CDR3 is CASSLVPSGEYNEQFF. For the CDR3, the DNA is TGTGCCAGCAGCTTAGTTCCTAGCGGGGAGTACAATGAGCAGTTCTTC.

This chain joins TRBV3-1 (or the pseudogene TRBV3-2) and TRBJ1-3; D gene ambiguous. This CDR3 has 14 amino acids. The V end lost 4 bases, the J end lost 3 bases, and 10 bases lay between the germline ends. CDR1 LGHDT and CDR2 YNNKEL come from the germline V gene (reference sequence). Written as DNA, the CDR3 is TGTGCCAGCAGCCCCCTGGCGGGTGGAAACACCATATATTTT. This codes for CASSPLAGGNTIYF.

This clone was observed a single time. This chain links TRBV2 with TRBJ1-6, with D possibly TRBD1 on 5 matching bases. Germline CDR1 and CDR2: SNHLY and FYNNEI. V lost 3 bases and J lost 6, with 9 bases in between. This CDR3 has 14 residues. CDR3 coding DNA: TGTGCCAGCAGTGAGACCAGGGTTAATTCACCCCTCCACTTT. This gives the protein CASSETRVNSPLHF.

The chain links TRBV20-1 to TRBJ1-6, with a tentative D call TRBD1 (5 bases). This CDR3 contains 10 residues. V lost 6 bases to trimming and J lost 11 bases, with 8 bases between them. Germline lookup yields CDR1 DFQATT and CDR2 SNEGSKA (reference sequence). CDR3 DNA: TGCAGTGCCCCAGGGCCACCCCTCCACTTT. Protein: CSAPGPPLHF.

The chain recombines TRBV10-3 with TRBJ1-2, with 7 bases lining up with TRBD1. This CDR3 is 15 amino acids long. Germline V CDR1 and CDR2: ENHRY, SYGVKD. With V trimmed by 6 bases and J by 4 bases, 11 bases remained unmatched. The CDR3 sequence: CAIRNVQGLGYGYTF. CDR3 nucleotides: TGTGCCATCAGAAATGTACAGGGGTTAGGCTATGGCTACACCTTC.

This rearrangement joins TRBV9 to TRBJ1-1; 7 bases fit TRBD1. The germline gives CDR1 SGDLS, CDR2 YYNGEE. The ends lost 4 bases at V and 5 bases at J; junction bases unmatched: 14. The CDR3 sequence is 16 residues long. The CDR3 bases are TGTGCCAGCAGCCCATTGGGAACAGGGGAGGGGACTGAAGCTTTCTTT. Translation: CASSPLGTGEGTEAFF.

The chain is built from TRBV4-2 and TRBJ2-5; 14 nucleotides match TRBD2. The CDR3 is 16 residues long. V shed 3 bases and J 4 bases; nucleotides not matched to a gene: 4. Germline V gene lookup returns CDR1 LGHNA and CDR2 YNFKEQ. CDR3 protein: CASSQTSGRAGETQYF. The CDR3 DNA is TGTGCCAGCAGCCAGACTAGCGGGAGGGCCGGAGAGACCCAGTACTTC.

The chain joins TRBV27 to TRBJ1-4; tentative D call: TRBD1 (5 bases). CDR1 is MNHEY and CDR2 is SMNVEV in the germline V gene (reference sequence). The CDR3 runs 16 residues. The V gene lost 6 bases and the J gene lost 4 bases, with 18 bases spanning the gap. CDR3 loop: CASRPGLGRGNEKLFF. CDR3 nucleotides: TGTGCCAGCAGGCCGGGACTGGGGAGGGGTAATGAAAAACTGTTTTTT.

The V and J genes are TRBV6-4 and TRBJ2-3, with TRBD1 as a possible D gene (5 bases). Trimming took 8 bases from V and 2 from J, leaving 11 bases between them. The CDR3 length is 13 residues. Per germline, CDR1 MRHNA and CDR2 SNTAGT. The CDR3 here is CASSPGYTDTQYF. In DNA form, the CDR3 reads TGTGCCAGCTCTCCAGGGTACACAGATACGCAGTATTTT.

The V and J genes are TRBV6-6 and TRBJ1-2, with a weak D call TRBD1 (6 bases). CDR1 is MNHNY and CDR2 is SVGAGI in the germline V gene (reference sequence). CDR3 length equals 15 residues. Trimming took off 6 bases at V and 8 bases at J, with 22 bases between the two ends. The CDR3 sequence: CASSPSGASLAGYTF. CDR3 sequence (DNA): TGTGCCAGCAGCCCCTCGGGGGCCAGCTTAGCGGGCTACACCTTC.

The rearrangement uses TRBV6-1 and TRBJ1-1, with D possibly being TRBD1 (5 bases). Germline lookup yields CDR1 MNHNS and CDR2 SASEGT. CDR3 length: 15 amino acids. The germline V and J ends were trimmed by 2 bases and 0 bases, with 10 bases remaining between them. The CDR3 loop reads CASSEYDRLNTEAFF. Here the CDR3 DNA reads TGTGCCAGCAGTGAATACGACAGATTGAACACTGAAGCTTTCTTT.